This T cell receptor beta chain was documented in a study of human T cells and chemical hapten exposure (dated by TCRdb to the early 2020s). General notes on the study: For sensitization, 2% DPC in acetone was applied to a 2 cm by 2 cm area of upper inner arm skin. Peripheral blood TCR repertoire changes were tracked in vivo in alopecia patients during primary and secondary sensitization to the hapten diphenylcyclopropenone (DPC). Blood was sampled from patients pre-sensitization (week 0) and at 2, 6 and about 24 weeks after DPC sensitization. Throughout the roughly 26-week study period, patients were also given weekly therapeutic DPC doses on the scalp. Patch testing on the upper back used Finn chambers containing 0.01% DPC, with scoring done after 6 days according to International Contact Dermatitis Research Group standards. The mostly female patient cohort included alopecia areata with under or over 50% scalp involvement, alopecia totalis and alopecia universalis. Libraries were pooled for sequencing, and per-sample TCR yields varied mainly because of small differences in library volumes within the pool. Blood for TCR sequencing was provided by twenty-nine alopecia patients at one to four time points (pre-sensitization, 2, 6 and 24 weeks).

The library relied on RACE. Sequencing relied on a NextSeq 500. During library preparation, unique molecular identifiers were attached to individual cDNA molecules so that TCRs could be counted in a quantitative, reproducible way. From each blood RNA sample, both TCR alpha and TCR beta chains were sequenced. Under the source paper's analysis protocol: Samples had a median of roughly 99,000 TCRs, with a range from 23,224 to 690,600. The Decombinator software suite was used to annotate the V, J and CDR3 of the TCR reads. For PS versus PT1 abundance plots, all samples were subsampled to the same number of TCRs (28,000). Expanded TCRs were defined as absent before sensitization and observed at least eight times at the 2-week time point. TCRdb passed the public sequencing reads through fastp at Q25 and MiXCR, retaining productive beta sequences. Entries are consolidated by CDR3 protein sequence, retaining the most common genes and DNA. TCRdb, not the original authors, processed these V and J calls. The sample table lists 90,000 to 120,000 distinct CDR3 sequences, 9.5% to 11% of them with a count of one. The leading ten clones occupy roughly 3.5% of the sample.

Broad study findings and their caveats: Because every patient had alopecia, a presumed autoimmune disease, the patients' immune response might differ from that of healthy individuals. Compared with pre-sensitization or healthy control sets, expanded TCRs formed significantly more large CDR3 similarity clusters, which is consistent with antigen-driven responses. After repeated subsampling, the strength of the expansion versus patch-test correlation and the threshold at which it became significant changed. No change with DPC sensitization was found in the number of TCRs above 1 in 1000 frequency, and no evidence of global repertoire structure alterations was found. Patch test score was positively correlated with the number of PT1 expanded TCRs, with significance at thresholds 8, 16 and 32 but not at 4.

The sample holds many counts of this clonotype. This receptor's antigen is unknown. The sample holds no much larger clone one base away, and base qualities are not on file. The label giving this sample's time point can be read as: patch test 1, 2 weeks after DPC sensitization. In the paper's terms, the treatment or condition label means: therapeutic diphenylcyclopropenone sensitization with weekly scalp DPC. At each patch-test visit, blood was drawn before the patch test was applied. Patients were considered eligible if aged 18 to 70, diagnosed with alopecia and deemed suitable for DPC therapy, and patients were excluded if pregnant. Unfractionated whole blood was collected in Tempus Blood RNA tubes, and total RNA was extracted from that blood. V and J lose 3 bases and 1 base, and a span of 6 bases separates them. There are 13 amino acids in the CDR3, from cysteine to phenylalanine inclusive. Just the 39-base CDR3 DNA is kept, in frame starting at base 1. The germline V gene gives CDR1 as KGHSH and CDR2 as LQKENI.

The chain is assembled from TRBV18 and TRBJ2-5; TRBD2 is perhaps the D gene, given 5 matching bases. This specimen consisted of whole blood, obtained in connection with sensitization to the hapten diphenylcyclopropenone (DPC). The receptor was isolated from a woman aged 40 to 49 with alopecia areata. Some clones in this sample may be carry-over from other donors' samples. The CDR3 is CASSPTIQETQYF. The base sequence is TGTGCCAGCTCACCGACTATCCAAGAGACCCAGTACTTC. Outside the CDR3, residues come from the reference TRBV18 and TRBJ2-5 proteins, so the full variable domain is: NAGVMQNPRHLVRRRGQEARLRCSPMKGHSHVYWYRQLPEEGLKFMVYLQKENIIDESGMPKERFSAEFPKEGPSILRIQQVVRGDSAAYFCASSPTIQETQYFGPGTRLLVL.